This T cell receptor beta chain was captured by sequencing in a study of blood T cells in healthy people across ages. The use of a sample-barcoded 5' primer and a J-beta primer mix characterized a second PCR of roughly 7 to 11 cycles. Tags on each cDNA molecule came from a template-switch adaptor with 12 random nucleotides. MiXCR, run by TCRdb on the 5' RACE reads, gives a single entry per CDR3 protein. Altogether 550,000 to 800,000 distinct CDR3 sequences are present, about 34% being singletons, with the ten largest covering approximately 15%. In germline, CDR1 is DFQATT, CDR2 SNEGSKA (reference sequence). V was clipped by 3 bases and J by 1 base; unmatched bases: 6. The CDR3 is 15 residues long. Study-wide findings and caveats: Expanded clonotype changes were possibly confounded by unknown donor CMV status. Diversity estimates drawn from one million T cells were deemed underestimates.

The individuals who served as donors were healthy Caucasians living in Russia, aged about 6 to 100. In this sample, this clonotype turned up many times. The antigen remains undetermined. Material: blood. The chain recombines TRBV20-1 with TRBJ2-1; 7 bases are a match to TRBD2. This sequence was found in a woman of 80 years or more in good health. CDR3 DNA: TGCAGTGCTAGGCGAGCGGGAAGGTCCTACAATGAGCAGTTCTTC. Its protein product is CSARRAGRSYNEQFF.